This T cell receptor (beta chain) comes out of a study of shared clonotypes between healthy human individuals. In the study overall: Per donor, three plates held CD4 naive cells, three held CD4 memory, two held CD8 naive and one held CD8 memory.

CDR3 size: 16 residues. V was cut by 2 bases and J by 5 bases, with 18 bases left in between. The V gene's germline CDR1 is MGHRA and CDR2 YSYEKL. Clones were sequenced by immunoSEQ multiplex PCR, and TCRdb holds only the in-frame ones, with some missing. The table records roughly 300,000 clones, around 90% of them present only once. The receptor was isolated from a man in his late teens or twenties in good health. Material: memory CD8+ T cells sorted from blood. Subset noted: CD45RO+ cells pooled with CCR7-negative TemRA cells. This rearrangement joins TRBV4-1 to TRBJ1-1; unclear D gene. The CDR3 DNA is TGCGCCAGCAGCCAATATTCTGAGGGTCAAAGAACTGAAGCTTTCTTT. This codes for CASSQYSEGQRTEAFF.